One sample yielded the 23 T cell receptor beta chains listed below, sequenced in a study of human T cells and chemical hapten exposure. TCRdb independently ran MiXCR on the RACE reads; one entry per CDR3 protein. The sample carries about 380,000 distinct CDR3 sequences, more than 4.5% recorded once. Time point here: patch test 1, 2 weeks after DPC sensitization. Treatment given: therapeutic diphenylcyclopropenone sensitization with weekly scalp DPC. Here the sequenced sample was whole blood, taken in connection with sensitization to the hapten diphenylcyclopropenone (DPC). Receptors originate from a woman aged 50 to 65 with alopecia areata. Some clones in this sample may be carry-over from other donors' samples.

The CDR3: CASMGNTEAFF. The CDR3 DNA reads TGTGCCAGCATGGGAAACACTGAAGCTTTCTTT. The chain joins TRBV12-3 or TRBV12-4 to TRBJ1-1, with D unclear. The CDR3 sequence is 11 residues long. V was pared by 7 bases and J by 2 bases, with 5 bases between.

The rearrangement links TRBV5-1 to TRBJ1-6; D remains ambiguous. The CDR3 loop spans 15 amino acids. Germline CDR1 and CDR2: SGHRS and YFSETQ. The V and J ends lost 1 base and 6 bases respectively, with 11 bases between them. CDR3 nucleotides: TGCGCCAGCAGCTTGTCTGTAAACCCTAATTCACCCCTCCACTTT. Translating it yields CASSLSVNPNSPLHF.

In its sample, this clonotype was seen many times. The chain has TRBV7-3 and TRBJ1-1; 10 bases fit TRBD1. V lost 5 bases, J lost 3 bases, and 6 bases stayed unmatched. This CDR3 is 15 amino acids long. From germline, CDR1 is SGHTA and CDR2 FQGTGA. The CDR3 sequence is CASSPDRGRDTEAFF. In nucleotides, the CDR3 is TGTGCCAGCAGCCCTGACAGGGGGCGGGACACTGAAGCTTTCTTT.

This clonotype was counted a few times. The genes are TRBV18 and TRBJ2-5, with D perhaps TRBD1 (6 bases). The CDR3 runs to 17 residues. Germline CDR1 reads KGHSH; CDR2 reads LQKENI. The V gene lost 2 bases and the J gene lost 0 bases, with 16 bases spanning the gap. Written as DNA, the CDR3 is TGTGCCAGCTCACCAATGATTTCGACAGGTTACCAAGAGACCCAGTACTTC. This sequence encodes CASSPMISTGYQETQYF.

This clonotype has just one count. The CDR3 here is CASSQRQAPNTEAFF. DNA of the CDR3: TGCGCCAGCAGCCAACGACAGGCGCCGAACACTGAAGCTTTCTTT. The V call is TRBV4-3, the J call TRBJ1-1; a weak D match, TRBD1 (6 bases). Trimming took off 2 bases at V and 1 base at J, with 11 bases between the two ends. The CDR3 is 15 amino acids. CDR1 LGHNA and CDR2 YSLEER come from the germline V gene.

This clonotype was found many times. The chain employs TRBV6-1 and TRBJ2-2; 10 bases map to TRBD1. This CDR3 spans 17 amino acids. CDR1 and CDR2 (germline): MNHNS, SASEGT. Losses at the gene ends were 3 bases for V and 2 bases for J; bases not matched to a gene: 6. The CDR3 coding sequence is TGTGCCAGCAGTGATTTAGGGGACAGGGGAAACACCGGGGAGCTGTTTTTT. It specifies CASSDLGDRGNTGELFF.

There are a few counts of this clonotype. The gene calls are TRBV7-8 and TRBJ2-1, with TRBD2 matching 9 bases. V lost 5 bases to trimming and J lost 0 bases; unmatched junction nucleotides: 14. This CDR3 has 19 residues. The germline CDR1 and CDR2 sequences are SGHVS and FQNEAQ. The CDR3 DNA reads TGTGCCAGCAGCCCCCAGATGACTAGCGGAGGAAGCTCCTACAATGAGCAGTTCTTC. Its protein product is CASSPQMTSGGSSYNEQFF.

This clonotype was recorded at least ten times. The chain couples TRBV10-2 to TRBJ2-4, with D perhaps matching TRBD2 (5 bases). In germline, CDR1 is WSHSY, CDR2 SAAADI. V was trimmed by 7 bases and J by 8 bases, leaving 12 bases between them. CDR3 size: 12 residues. CDR3 bases: TGCGCCAGCACCCTGAACGGGGACATTCAGTACTTC. This translates into CASTLNGDIQYF.

The genes are TRBV30 and TRBJ1-1; D call uncertain. CDR1 GTSNPN and CDR2 SVGIG come from the germline V gene (reference sequence). V was clipped by 3 bases and J by 2 bases, with 7 bases between them. This CDR3 region has 12 residues. Here the CDR3 reads CAWSDGNTEAFF. The CDR3 region has the DNA TGTGCCTGGAGCGATGGAAACACTGAAGCTTTCTTT.

Of note for this clonotype: This may be a read error, as it is one base from a much larger clone. The V gene is TRBV5-5, the J gene TRBJ2-7; 7 bases fit TRBD2. Germline CDR1 and CDR2: SGHKS and YYEKEE (reference sequence). CDR3 length: 12 amino acids. The CDR3 DNA is TGTACCAGCAGCGGGATCCTCTACGAGCAGTACTTC. This encodes CTSSGILYEQYF.

Ten or more counts support this clonotype. V gene TRBV7-2 combines with J gene TRBJ2-1; TRBD2 aligns across 12 bases. The V gene end was trimmed by 1 base and the J gene end by 4 bases; junction bases not matched to a gene: 2. Germline V gene lookup returns CDR1 SGHTA and CDR2 FQGNSA. This CDR3 comprises 16 residues. CDR3 in amino acids: CASSLGGLAGYNEQFF. The CDR3 DNA follows: TGTGCCAGCAGCTTAGGAGGACTAGCGGGATACAATGAGCAGTTCTTC.

This clonotype was counted ten times or more. The chain carries TRBV19 and TRBJ2-1; 8 bases match TRBD1. Trimming cost V 4 bases and J 7 bases; bases outside gene matches: 9. The length of the CDR3 is 15 residues. Germline V gives CDR1 LNHDA, CDR2 SQIVND (reference sequence). CDR3 amino acids: CASSTDRGPFNEQFF. CDR3 DNA sequence: TGTGCCAGTAGTACCGACAGGGGACCTTTTAATGAGCAGTTCTTC. The full variable domain, rest sourced from reference TRBV19 and TRBJ2-1, is DGGITQSPKYLFRKEGQNVTLSCEQNLNHDAMYWYRQDPGQGLRLIYYSQIVNDFQKGDIAEGYSVSREKKESFPLTVTSAQKNPTAFYLCASSTDRGPFNEQFFGPGTRLTVL.

The rearrangement joins TRBV4-1 to TRBJ2-7; D gene unclear. CDR3 length equals 14 residues. Trimming removed 1 base from V and 1 base from J, with 8 bases in between. Germline values: CDR1 MGHRA, CDR2 YSYEKL. Written as DNA, the CDR3 is TGCGCCAGCAGCCAAGTGCCCCAATCCTACGAGCAGTACTTC. This codes for CASSQVPQSYEQYF.

This clonotype was observed a few times. This rearrangement joins TRBV6-2 or TRBV6-3 to TRBJ1-2; 7 bases fit TRBD1. The CDR3 totals 16 residues. Unmatched junction bases numbered 11, after V lost 4 bases and J lost 3 bases. Germline V gives CDR1 MNHEY, CDR2 SVGEGT. CDR3 sequence (DNA): TGTGCCAGCAGTTCCGATCGGGACAGTATATACTATGGCTACACCTTC. Translated, it gives CASSSDRDSIYYGYTF.

This clonotype was recorded at least ten times. This chain joins TRBV28 and TRBJ2-5; D uncertain. V was pared by 8 bases and J by 5 bases, with 12 bases between. CDR3 length: 12 amino acids. Germline V CDR1 and CDR2: MDHEN, SYDVKM. The CDR3 is CASRAVVETQYF. For the CDR3, the DNA is TGTGCCAGCCGGGCGGTAGTGGAGACCCAGTACTTC.

This clonotype was found many times. The rearrangement uses TRBV27 and TRBJ1-1; 10 bases are a match to TRBD1. The CDR3 runs 16 residues. Germline CDR1 reads MNHEY; CDR2 reads SMNVEV (reference sequence). Trimming took 3 bases from V and 8 from J; bases not matched to a gene: 12. In DNA form, the CDR3 reads TGTGCCAGCAGTTTGGGACAGGGGAGCGAGACTGCAGAAGCTTTCTTT. This gives the protein CASSLGQGSETAEAFF.

This clonotype occurred many times. J is TRBJ2-2 and V is TRBV27, with 7 positions matching TRBD2. Germline V CDR1 and CDR2: MNHEY, SMNVEV (reference sequence). Trimming removed 5 bases from V and 5 bases from J; junction bases left unmatched: 11. The CDR3 has 16 residues. CDR3 sequence: CASSPRGVVITGELFF. For the CDR3, the DNA is TGTGCCAGCAGTCCCCGGGGGGTCGTGATTACCGGGGAGCTGTTTTTT.

The V call is TRBV3-1, the J call TRBJ2-1; D is undetermined. The germline V and J ends were trimmed by 0 bases and 6 bases, with 9 bases remaining between them. The CDR3 contains 14 residues. CDR1 is LGHDT, CDR2 YNNKEL, per germline (reference sequence). CDR3: CASSQDRSGNEQFF. The CDR3 DNA sequence: TGTGCCAGCAGCCAAGACAGAAGTGGCAATGAGCAGTTCTTC.

Only a few counts were recorded for this clonotype. The chain couples TRBV10-3 to TRBJ2-3, with 15 bases matching TRBD2. V lost 5 bases, J lost 2 bases, and 8 bases stayed unmatched. CDR3 length equals 18 residues. Germline assignment: CDR1 ENHRY and CDR2 SYGVKD. The CDR3 coding sequence is TGTGCCATCAGTCCTCGGACTAGCGGGGGGGCCTTCACAGATACGCAGTATTTT. Residues: CAISPRTSGGAFTDTQYF.

The chain is built from TRBV3-1 and TRBJ1-5, with no clear D. Deletions cut 0 bases from V and 6 bases from J, with 12 bases between. The CDR3 extends over 15 amino acids. The germline V gene encodes CDR1 LGHDT and CDR2 YNNKEL (reference sequence). The CDR3 loop is CASSQDTGGLQPQHF. DNA for the CDR3: TGTGCCAGCAGCCAAGATACGGGCGGACTTCAGCCCCAGCATTTT. Complete variable domain (other parts from reference TRBV3-1 and TRBJ1-5): DTAVSQTPKYLVTQMGNDKSIKCEQNLGHDTMYWYKQDSKKFLKIMFSYNNKELIINETVPNRFSPKSPDKAHLNLHINSLELGDSAVYFCASSQDTGGLQPQHFGDGTRLSIL.

This clonotype was picked up many times. The V gene is TRBV5-4, the J gene TRBJ2-7; tentatively, D is TRBD1 or TRBD2 (5 bases each). CDR1 and CDR2 (germline): SGHNT, YYREEE (reference sequence). Trimming cost V 4 bases and J 4 bases, with 12 bases left between them. This CDR3 has 13 amino acids. The chain's CDR3 is CASSPWGYYEQYF. The CDR3 DNA sequence: TGTGCCAGCAGCCCCTGGGGGTATTACGAGCAGTACTTC. Using reference TRBV5-4 and TRBJ2-7 for the parts outside the CDR3, the full variable domain is ETGVTQSPTHLIKTRGQQVTLRCSSQSGHNTVSWYQQALGQGPQFIFQYYREEENGRGNFPPRFSGLQFPNYSSELNVNALELDDSALYLCASSPWGYYEQYFGPGTRLTVT.

Ten or more counts support this clonotype. This chain connects TRBV9 to TRBJ1-1, with 8 bases lining up with TRBD1. Germline V gene data show CDR1 as SGDLS and CDR2 as YYNGEE. This CDR3 region has 15 residues. After removal of 0 bases from V and 5 bases from J, the junction contained 6 bases not matched to a gene. CDR3 DNA sequence: TGTGCCAGCAGCGTAGGGGCAGGGGGCAAAACTGAAGCTTTCTTT. This encodes CASSVGAGGKTEAFF.

This clonotype was recorded at least ten times. The chain joins TRBV13 to TRBJ2-1; D may match TRBD1 or TRBD2 (5 bases each). From germline, CDR1 is PRHDT and CDR2 FYEKMQ (reference sequence). The CDR3 length is 14 residues. V gave up 3 bases and J gave up 9 bases, with 15 bases separating them. CDR3 nucleotides: TGTGCCAGCAGCTTGGGACCAACCGGCGGTGAGCAGTTCTTC. This sequence encodes CASSLGPTGGEQFF.